One sample yielded the 28 T cell receptor beta chains listed below, sequenced in a study of blood T cell repertoires in COVID-19. Method: immunoSEQ multiplex PCR; TCRdb's copy keeps in-frame clones and lacks some. The data contain some 200,000 clones, around 92% of them singletons. The sample consisted of peripheral blood. Receptors originate from a man aged 30 to 39 with acute or convalescent COVID-19.

The chain carries TRBV15 and TRBJ2-7; 7 bases match TRBD1. This CDR3 region has 18 residues. Trimming cost V 5 bases and J 1 base; bases outside gene matches: 17. Germline V gene sequence: CDR1 LNHNV, CDR2 YYDKDF (reference sequence). This CDR3 is CATSSPRQGRLESYEQYF. In nucleotides, the CDR3 is TGTGCCACCAGCTCCCCCCGACAGGGACGGCTAGAGTCCTACGAGCAGTACTTC.

The CDR3 region is CASSPTSGREGRSEQFF. CDR3 DNA: TGTGCCAGCAGCCCCACATCGGGGAGGGAGGGCAGGAGTGAGCAGTTCTTC. J is TRBJ2-1 and V is TRBV4-2; 7 positions agree with TRBD2. The CDR3 is 17 amino acids. Germline V gives CDR1 LGHNA, CDR2 YNFKEQ. V lost 4 bases and J lost 9; bases outside the gene matches: 18.

This rearrangement joins TRBV28 to TRBJ1-6, with 8 positions matching TRBD1. This CDR3 has 17 residues. Germline V gene sequence: CDR1 MDHEN, CDR2 SYDVKM. With V trimmed by 7 bases and J by 7 bases, 15 bases remained unmatched. The CDR3 reads CASNDLRTGGGNSPLHF. CDR3 nucleotides: TGTGCCAGCAACGACCTTAGAACAGGGGGTGGCAATTCACCCCTCCACTTT.

The chain joins TRBV5-4 to TRBJ2-5, with 10 bases lining up with TRBD2. The length of the CDR3 is 17 residues. Trimming cost V 4 bases and J 4 bases; bases outside gene matches: 13. The V gene's germline CDR1 is SGHNT and CDR2 YYREEE (reference sequence). The CDR3 sequence is CASSPSSGRGLGETQYF. In DNA, the CDR3 is TGTGCCAGCAGCCCTTCTAGCGGGAGAGGTTTGGGAGAGACCCAGTACTTC.

The gene calls are TRBV6-5 and TRBJ2-7; D is perhaps TRBD2 (6 bases). Trimming took off 7 bases at V and 4 bases at J, with 20 bases between the two ends. The CDR3 has 15 amino acids. Germline V CDR1 and CDR2: MNHEY, SVGAGI. The chain's CDR3 is CASTTAAGILYEQYF. The CDR3 coding sequence is TGTGCCAGCACCACCGCGGCGGGAATCCTTTACGAGCAGTACTTC.

The chain carries TRBV19 and TRBJ2-7; 8 nucleotides align to TRBD2. Germline V gene lookup returns CDR1 LNHDA and CDR2 SQIVND (reference sequence). J gave up 2 bases and V 2 bases, and 8 bases lay outside the gene matches. The CDR3 is 16 amino acids. CDR3 sequence reads: CASSISGGRTPYEQYF. The CDR3 bases are TGTGCCAGTAGTATATCGGGCGGGAGGACCCCCTACGAGCAGTACTTC.

The CDR3 DNA reads as TGTGCCAGCAGCCAAGATCGTCCCTATTCACCCCTCCACTTT. It codes for CASSQDRPYSPLHF. This chain uses TRBV3-1 (or the pseudogene TRBV3-2) with TRBJ1-6; D is uncertain. Trimming took 0 bases from V and 8 from J, leaving 8 bases between them. This CDR3 is 14 amino acids long. The germline V gene encodes CDR1 LGHDT and CDR2 YNNKEL (reference sequence).

The genes are TRBV6-5 and TRBJ1-2; TRBD1 aligns across 10 bases. The CDR3 has 14 amino acids. Germline CDR1 is MNHEY and CDR2 is SVGAGI. V trimming: 2 bases; J trimming: 4 bases; junction bases outside the gene matches: 1. CDR3 sequence: CASSYGTGVYGYTF. In DNA, the CDR3 is TGTGCCAGCAGTTACGGGACAGGGGTCTATGGCTACACCTTC.

CDR3 residues: CATSRSGRTEAFF. The CDR3 bases are TGTGCCACCAGTAGGTCAGGGCGGACTGAAGCTTTCTTT. V is TRBV24-1 and J is TRBJ1-1; tentatively, D is TRBD1 (5 bases). This CDR3 has 13 residues. Trimming took off 6 bases at V and 5 bases at J, with 12 bases between the two ends. Germline V gives CDR1 KGHDR, CDR2 SFDVKD.

The chain links TRBV2 to TRBJ2-5, with 8 bases aligning to TRBD1. Germline V gives CDR1 SNHLY, CDR2 FYNNEI. V dropped 2 bases and J dropped 2; count of bases not matched to a gene: 1. The CDR3 sequence is 14 residues long. CDR3 sequence: CASSERTGQETQYF. In DNA, the CDR3 is TGTGCCAGCAGTGAAAGGACAGGGCAAGAGACCCAGTACTTC.

This clone has just one count. The chain employs TRBV7-8 and TRBJ2-1; 13 nucleotides match TRBD2. The CDR3 totals 18 residues. V shed 5 bases, J shed 6 bases, and the junction held 13 bases outside the gene matches. The V gene's germline CDR1 is SGHVS and CDR2 FQNEAQ. The CDR3 coding sequence is TGTGCCAGCAGCCTTAGAGTAGGACTAGCGGGAGTCGTCAATGAGCAGTTCTTC. This sequence encodes CASSLRVGLAGVVNEQFF. The full variable domain, in which reference TRBV7-8 and TRBJ2-1 provide the parts outside the CDR3, is GAGVSQSPRYKVAKRGQDVALRCDPISGHVSLFWYQQALGQGPEFLTYFQNEAQLDKSGLPSDRFFAERPEGSVSTLKIQRTQQEDSAVYLCASSLRVGLAGVVNEQFFGPGTRLTVL.

This clone was counted a single time. CDR3 bases: TGTGCCAGCAGTTCCTCTAGCGGGGGGCTTGAGCAGTTCTTC. Amino acid sequence: CASSSSSGGLEQFF. V and J are TRBV7-9 and TRBJ2-1; TRBD2 agrees at 11 bases. V gave up 6 bases and J gave up 9 bases; unmatched junction bases: 7. This CDR3 comprises 14 residues. Germline CDR1 reads SEHNR; CDR2 reads FQNEAQ (reference sequence).

The rearrangement links TRBV5-8 to TRBJ1-2, with D uncertain. The V end lost 0 bases, the J end lost 0 bases, and 6 bases lay between the germline ends. This CDR3 spans 14 amino acids. Germline V CDR1 and CDR2: SGHTS, YDEGEE. The CDR3 loop reads CASSLGRTNYGYTF. In DNA, the CDR3 is TGTGCCAGCAGCTTGGGCAGGACTAACTATGGCTACACCTTC.

The genes are TRBV7-8 and TRBJ2-3; TRBD2 agrees at 8 bases. The CDR3 runs 15 residues. J was trimmed by 10 bases and V by 2 bases; bases with no gene match: 11. Germline CDR1 reads SGHVS; CDR2 reads FQNEAQ. This chain's CDR3 is CASSLRTGGVRAQYF. CDR3 DNA sequence: TGTGCCAGCAGCTTAAGGACCGGGGGGGTTCGGGCGCAGTATTTT.

This chain connects TRBV3-1 (or the pseudogene TRBV3-2) to TRBJ1-2, with a possible D match to TRBD1 (5 bases). The V and J ends lost 1 base and 4 bases respectively, with 22 bases between them. CDR3 size: 18 residues. Germline-derived CDR1 and CDR2 are LGHDT and YNNKEL (reference sequence). The CDR3 coding sequence is TGTGCCAGCAGCCAAGCCCTAAGGGGTACAAGAAAAAGCTATGGCTACACCTTC. Translating it yields CASSQALRGTRKSYGYTF.

The V and J genes are TRBV14 and TRBJ2-3, with D possibly TRBD2 on 5 matching bases. Trimming took 4 bases from V and 7 from J, leaving 15 bases between them. This CDR3 region has 14 residues. CDR1 is SGHDN and CDR2 is FVKESK in the germline V gene. The CDR3 region is CASSRLLVPNTQYF. CDR3 coding DNA: TGTGCCAGCAGCCGCTTACTAGTTCCGAATACGCAGTATTTT.

The V call is TRBV6-6, the J call TRBJ2-5; TRBD2 aligns across 9 bases. This CDR3 is built from 17 residues. Trimming removed 5 bases from V and 4 bases from J; junction bases left unmatched: 14. Germline V gives CDR1 MNHNY, CDR2 SVGAGI (reference sequence). The CDR3: CASSPRVVAGAGETQYF. In nucleotides, the CDR3 is TGTGCCAGCAGTCCCCGGGTGGTAGCGGGAGCGGGAGAGACCCAGTACTTC.

The chain employs TRBV5-1 and TRBJ2-5, with 7 bases that match TRBD2. The germline gives CDR1 SGHRS, CDR2 YFSETQ. The CDR3 spans 15 residues. J lost 3 bases, V lost 4 bases, and 9 bases had no gene match. In DNA form, the CDR3 reads TGCGCCAGCAGCCTAAGCCCTGGGGGGGAAGAGACCCAGTACTTC. Its protein is CASSLSPGGEETQYF.

The J gene is TRBJ1-5, the V gene TRBV5-1; D call uncertain. Germline V lookup: CDR1 SGHRS, CDR2 YFSETQ. The germline V and J ends were trimmed by 0 bases and 7 bases, with 8 bases remaining between them. The CDR3 has 13 amino acids. The CDR3, as DNA: TGCGCCAGCAGCTTGGGGGGAGGACAGCCCCAGCATTTT. Translating it yields CASSLGGGQPQHF.

The V and J genes are TRBV5-6 and TRBJ1-5; no firm D call. CDR3 length equals 15 residues. The V gene lost 3 bases and the J gene lost 4 bases, with 14 bases spanning the gap. CDR1 and CDR2 from the germline V gene are SGHDT and YYEEEE. CDR3 region: CASSSSPRVNQPQHF. CDR3 sequence (DNA): TGTGCCAGCAGCTCATCCCCTCGGGTTAATCAGCCCCAGCATTTT.

This clone was seen a single time. Here the CDR3 reads CASKAGRNQETQYF. The CDR3 DNA is TGTGCCAGCAAGGCAGGGCGTAACCAAGAGACCCAGTACTTC. The V gene is TRBV2, the J gene TRBJ2-5, with a weak D call TRBD1 (5 bases). Germline V gene sequence: CDR1 SNHLY, CDR2 FYNNEI. V was clipped by 7 bases and J by 0 bases, with 12 bases between them. The CDR3 sequence is 14 residues long.

The chain couples TRBV7-9 to TRBJ1-2, with no clear D. CDR1 and CDR2 from the germline V gene are SEHNR and FQNEAQ (reference sequence). The germline V and J ends were trimmed by 2 bases and 4 bases, with 20 bases remaining between them. This CDR3 spans 17 amino acids. The DNA for the CDR3 is TGTGCCAGCAGCTTACCGGACTCTCATTTACCCGTCTATGGCTACACCTTC. Translated, it gives CASSLPDSHLPVYGYTF.

The gene calls are TRBV9 and TRBJ2-2, with TRBD2 matching over 7 bases. Germline-derived CDR1 and CDR2 are SGDLS and YYNGEE. The junction had 8 bases not matched to a gene; V was cut back by 0 bases and J by 6 bases. CDR3 length equals 16 residues. This CDR3 is CASSVGERGRPGELFF. The DNA for the CDR3 is TGTGCCAGCAGCGTAGGCGAGCGGGGTCGTCCCGGGGAGCTGTTTTTT.

The chain employs TRBV5-8 and TRBJ2-1, with a possible D match to TRBD2 (5 bases). The V end lost 1 base, the J end lost 6 bases, and 8 bases lay between the germline ends. The CDR3 covers 13 residues. Germline values: CDR1 SGHTS, CDR2 YDEGEE. CDR3: CASSLPGVNEQFF. In nucleotides, the CDR3 is TGTGCCAGCAGCTTGCCCGGGGTCAATGAGCAGTTCTTC.

The chain combines TRBV28 with TRBJ1-1; D gene unclear. Trimming cost V 5 bases and J 4 bases, with 11 bases left between them. Germline CDR1 and CDR2: MDHEN and SYDVKM. The CDR3 loop spans 13 amino acids. The CDR3 protein is CASSPTWSTEAFF. CDR3 sequence (DNA): TGTGCCAGCAGTCCGACATGGTCCACTGAAGCTTTCTTT. Together with reference TRBV28 and TRBJ1-1, the CDR3 gives the full variable domain: DVKVTQSSRYLVKRTGEKVFLECVQDMDHENMFWYRQDPGLGLRLIYFSYDVKMKEKGDIPEGYSVSREKKERFSLILESASTNQTSMYLCASSPTWSTEAFFGQGTRLTVV.

J is TRBJ2-3 and V is TRBV2; 8 bases align to TRBD1. The CDR3 is made up of 13 amino acids. V was clipped by 4 bases and J by 6 bases; unmatched bases: 3. Germline-derived CDR1 and CDR2 are SNHLY and FYNNEI. The CDR3 is CASSVRGLDTQYF. The CDR3 DNA is TGTGCCAGCAGTGTCAGGGGGCTTGATACGCAGTATTTT.

The chain is built from TRBV30 and TRBJ1-1, with 7 nucleotides matching TRBD1. Unmatched junction bases numbered 5, after V lost 4 bases and J lost 0 bases. In germline, CDR1 is GTSNPN, CDR2 SVGIG (reference sequence). This CDR3 region has 14 residues. CDR3 bases: TGTGCCTGGAACTTGGGACAGTTGAACACTGAAGCTTTCTTT. Protein sequence: CAWNLGQLNTEAFF. The entire variable domain, with the rest obtained from reference TRBV30 and TRBJ1-1, is as follows: SQTIHQWPATLVQPVGSPLSLECTVEGTSNPNLYWYRQAAGRGLQLLFYSVGIGQISSEVPQNLSASRPQDRQFILSSKKLLLSDSGFYLCAWNLGQLNTEAFFGQGTRLTVV.

The chain recombines TRBV6-5 with TRBJ1-1; 10 bases fit TRBD1. The CDR3 loop spans 15 amino acids. Germline CDR1 MNHEY, CDR2 SVGAGI. V gave up 5 bases and J gave up 6 bases; unmatched junction bases: 9. CDR3 in amino acids: CASSKTGGKGSEAFF. The CDR3 DNA is TGTGCCAGCAGTAAGACAGGGGGCAAAGGATCTGAAGCTTTCTTT.